The 4 T cell receptor beta chains in this list originate from one sample, sequenced in a study of PD-L1 blockade in urothelial cancer. The assay was immunoSEQ multiplex PCR, and TCRdb's table has in-frame clones only and misses some. The profile shows about 84,000 clones, 82% of them singletons. The sample in question was PBMCs, obtained around atezolizumab (anti-PD-L1) treatment. The receptors derive from a man between 65 and 85 years old with urothelial cancer.

The CDR3: CASKRGQGSYNEQFF. DNA of the CDR3: TGTGCCAGTAAAAGGGGACAGGGCTCCTACAATGAGCAGTTCTTC. J is TRBJ2-1 and V is TRBV19; 9 nucleotides align to TRBD1. V lost 7 bases to trimming and J lost 0 bases; unmatched junction nucleotides: 4. The CDR3 has 15 residues. Germline-derived CDR1 and CDR2 are LNHDA and SQIVND (reference sequence).

V gene TRBV19 combines with J gene TRBJ1-2, with TRBD1 identical over 7 bases. Germline CDR1 LNHDA, CDR2 SQIVND (reference sequence). The V segment lost 5 bases and the J segment 1 base; nucleotides outside the gene matches: 7. The CDR3 consists of 15 residues. CDR3 amino acids: CASSPLTGYNYGYTF. The CDR3 region has the DNA TGTGCCAGTAGTCCACTGACAGGGTATAACTATGGCTACACCTTC.

The chain joins TRBV4-1 to TRBJ2-3, with TRBD2 matching 14 bases. The V segment lost 5 bases and the J segment 0 bases; nucleotides outside the gene matches: 4. The CDR3 loop spans 17 amino acids. Germline V lookup: CDR1 MGHRA, CDR2 YSYEKL. The CDR3 DNA reads TGCGCCAGCAGCTTCGGACTAGCGGGGGGAAGCACAGATACGCAGTATTTT. Its protein product is CASSFGLAGGSTDTQYF.

This clone was detected only once. J is TRBJ2-5 and V is TRBV18; 14 positions match TRBD2. This CDR3 spans 16 amino acids. CDR1 KGHSH and CDR2 LQKENI come from the germline V gene. J gave up 4 bases and V 3 bases, and 4 bases lay outside the gene matches. The chain's CDR3 is CASSPRLAGGGETQYF. CDR3 bases: TGTGCCAGCTCACCTCGACTAGCGGGAGGGGGAGAGACCCAGTACTTC.